This TCR beta chain was sequenced for a study of T cell repertoires in cytomegalovirus infection. Background on the study: It can be stated that public TCR beta signatures indicated CMV infection as well as a matching HLA type.

Each CDR3 protein is one row after TCRdb ran MiXCR on the reads. The sample consists of 900,000 to 950,000 distinct CDR3 sequences, roughly 30% of them appearing once. The CDR3 has 14 residues. The germline CDR1 and CDR2 sequences are SGHKS and YYEKEE (reference sequence). With 4 bases removed from V and 4 bases from J, the gap between germline ends came to 13 bases. A word on this clonotype: Its antigen is not known.

V usage is TRBV5-5 and J usage is TRBJ2-3, with D perhaps TRBD1 or TRBD2 (5 bases each). This TCR was sampled from a human donor in good health (CMV status not recorded). Some clones in this sample may be carry-over from other donors' samples. The sample in question was cultured CD8+ T cells from PBMCs, obtained from culture after CMV antigen stimulation. DNA for the CDR3: TGTGCCAGCAGCCCGGGACCCGGGGCAGATACGCAGTATTTT. It translates to CASSPGPGADTQYF.